The following is a T cell receptor (beta chain) sequence with its context. Its antigen remains undetermined. Nothing much larger sits one base from this clone, and base qualities are not available. The cohort consisted of some 670 healthy bone marrow donors. At the time of sampling, every cohort member was nominally healthy, though immune exposures that went unrecorded were likely present. The donor tested CMV seropositive, placing the donor among the 289 seropositive members of the cohort. A peripheral blood sample was provided by each donor, and peripheral blood mononuclear cells were used for TCR beta sequencing. Genomic DNA was extracted from the blood cell samples with the Qiagen DNeasy Blood Extraction Kit. The entry originates in a study of cytomegalovirus exposure and HLA in healthy donors (dated by TCRdb to 2017 to 2019). Regarding the study in general: According to an earlier analysis of several hundred of the donors, roughly 180 million T cells yielded roughly 100 million unique TCR beta sequences and approximately 280 Gb of sequence data. Around 320 gigabases of sequencing data and roughly 90 million unique TCR sequences were included in an early release covering about 700 HLA-typed donors. Of the 300 to 450 genotyped donors, roughly 80% were placed in the genetic ancestry cluster associated with self-reported Caucasian donors. The aim of the study was to test whether cataloging public T cell receptors could identify signatures of past pathogen exposure. The study profiled the T cell repertoires of about 720 subjects by immunosequencing and related them to cytomegalovirus serostatus. A separate validation cohort of approximately 120 different subjects was used in addition to the 666-subject first cohort. To predict cytomegalovirus infection status, the study brought together high-throughput TCR immunosequencing, statistical association of individual TCRs with disease status, and machine learning. A later analysis re-analyzed previously published TCR beta repertoires from 500 to 700 donors and added high-resolution HLA genotyping to study TCR occurrence patterns. In the later analysis, no new phenotypic data were used to find candidate immune exposures; instead, reliance was placed on TCR beta sequences and their occurrence across donors. To decide whether each TCR beta V gene segment behaved as functional or pseudogenic, an earlier analysis of 587 of the donors relied on high-throughput TCR beta sequencing. Donor age, sex, ethnicity and CMV serostatus were collected together with the repertoire data. A later genetic analysis took genome-wide SNP genotypes for about 65% of the 666 donors and used that subset as a discovery cohort. Every repertoire in the discovery cohort had been generated on one and the same sequencing platform. Both class I and class II loci were covered by HLA typing, at four-digit resolution. The number of typed donors differed by locus: about 620-640 for A, B, C, DRB1 and DQB1; some 540 for DQA1; 606 for DPA1; and around 470 for DPB1. Because of strong linkage in the cohort, five DR-DQ haplotypes were treated as single units for association and clustering. Across approximately 420 genotyped donors of the cohort, an average of roughly 200,000 unique TCR beta nucleotide sequences per donor were sequenced, and roughly a sixth of those sequences were non-productive.

The CDR3 has 15 amino acids, counting the end cysteine and phenylalanine. CDR3 DNA is the only sequence kept; it has 45 bases, read in frame from the first base. V lost 5 bases and J lost 8 bases, and the count of bases not matched to a germline gene is 9. CDR1 LNHDA and CDR2 SQIVND were looked up in the germline V gene (reference sequence). Receptor libraries were prepared by the immunoSEQ multiplex PCR assay. A mixture of 60 forward primers for TCR Vbeta segments and 13 reverse primers for TCR Jbeta segments was used in the multiplex PCR. A multiplex PCR assay on genomic DNA amplified the CDR3 region of rearranged TCR beta genes. The amplified TCR beta libraries were sequenced on the Illumina HiSeq System as 87-base-pair reads. As for the original processing: A later analysis counted about 82 million unique TCR beta chains across the 666 repertoires, and roughly 9.9 million of these chains were shared by at least two donors. Raw reads were error-corrected and collapsed into unique sequences with a nearest-neighbor algorithm that merged closely related sequences to remove PCR and sequencing errors. To assign V, D and J gene segments, CDR3 sequences were aligned to IMGT reference sequences. For a sequence to be retained, a match of at least six nucleotides to both a V gene segment and a J gene segment was required. Rearrangements were classified as productive when the CDR3 lacked stop codons and remained in frame with V and J, and all other rearrangements were classified as non-productive. Following IMGT convention, CDR3 was defined as the stretch from the second conserved V-encoded cysteine up to the conserved J-encoded phenylalanine. In an earlier analysis of more than 550 of the donors, sequences lacking an unambiguous match to a single V gene segment were excluded. In an earlier analysis of 450 to 750 of the donors, a V segment was called functional when productive rearrangements were above 56.7%, and segregating when the standard deviation between donors exceeded 5%. A statistical classification framework was developed to diagnose cytomegalovirus status using the catalog of TCR beta chain sequences. In a later analysis, V and J genes were assigned by comparing TCR nucleotide sequences against IMGT/GENE-DB human TR gene sequences. A later analysis assigned CDR3 sequences and most-parsimonious VDJ recombination scenarios with the TCRdist pipeline. In a later analysis, each TCR beta chain was defined by its CDR3 amino acid sequence together with its V-gene family, and reads without a unique V-gene family were excluded. To address suspected cross-contamination and a sequencing artifact, a later analysis removed 450 to 700 highly shared, low-generation-probability nucleotide sequences. In a later analysis, a clonal expansion index was calculated for each public chain from normalized within-repertoire ranks of inferred template counts. Generation probabilities in a later analysis came from a VDJ recombination model fitted to out-of-frame rearrangements, and those results were checked against IGoR. A later analysis scored TCR-TCR, TCR-HLA and TCR-CMV co-occurrence with hypergeometric tests, applying a repertoire-size bias correction to TCR pairs. To estimate false discovery rates, a later analysis permuted the HLA or CMV assignments 20 times. In a later analysis, co-occurring TCRs were grouped using DBSCAN, and TCRdist sequence similarity was added for clustering within HLA-allele-positive subsets. Co-occurrence clustering excluded repertoires with fewer than 30,000 or more than 120,000 public chains, plus five with anomalous nucleotide sharing. TCRdb took over this immuneACCESS table, retaining in-frame rearrangements with V and J assigned. Such tables are incomplete; in checked studies, under half of the missing clones stem from an unresolved V gene, and the remainder is unexplained. V and J calls and clone size are given by that table; D and trimming were obtained from the DNA. This sample holds 60,000 to 70,000 clones; over 60% were observed only once. Jointly, the top ten make up approximately 23% of the sample.

The investigation overall reported the following: Correlated functional status among segregating V segments might reflect linkage disequilibrium, but an unknown experimental factor could not be ruled out. Because some donors lacked HLA typing at each locus, the association tests relied only on the typed subset. Specific HLA alleles were associated with more than 15,000 TCR beta sequences at a false discovery rate of 0.05 in a later analysis. The study gave a list of 150 to 200 TCR beta chains associated with cytomegalovirus. Some IMGT-functional V segments, including TRBV6-2 and TRBV6-3, could not be told apart with the 87-base-pair reads, so those segments were excluded. The authors suggested that the approach could potentially be generalized to other disease states and immunological phenotypes. In a later genetic analysis, a missense DCLRE1C variant was associated with V-gene and J-gene trimming of TCR beta chains, and the association was replicated in an independent cohort. A cluster of highly shared sequence variants was judged likely to represent a technical artifact of the sequencing pipeline. A further reported finding was that TCR beta sequences accurately predicted the HLA-A and HLA-B alleles for most subjects in the first cohort. In this cohort, only TCR beta chains were sequenced, and detectable features were limited by the absence of alpha or paired-chain data. The classifier was reported to diagnose cytomegalovirus status with high specificity and sensitivity in both the original and validation cohorts. A few of the identified cytomegalovirus-associated TCR beta chains were confirmed in vitro to be specific for cytomegalovirus antigens. A later analysis found that TCR association rates varied across HLA loci, with DRB1 alleles showing the most associated TCRs and HLA-C alleles the fewest. A later analysis found that HLA-associated TCR beta chains were more clonally expanded and had lower generation probabilities than equally common non-associated chains. Most TCR sequences were seen in very few donors, while some public TCRs were found in many individuals. Presence/absence analyses assumed roughly uniform sequencing depth across donors, an assumption that may not hold. When HLA alleles, especially DR and DQ, strongly co-occurred, TCR associations were difficult to assign to individual alleles. CMV serostatus was the only immune exposure information available for the cohort. In a later analysis, most CMV-associated TCR beta chains were found to appear HLA-restricted, with HLA associations seemingly driven largely by CMV exposure. A later analysis reported that several top co-occurrence clusters appeared linked to parvovirus B19, influenza, CMV and Epstein-Barr virus. According to a later genetic analysis, donors in an Asian-associated ancestry cluster had fewer N-insertions in productive TCRs than the approximately 690-donor mean. An earlier analysis of 587 of the donors showed that most TCR beta V segments appeared in productive rearrangements either about 87% or about 30% of the time, which broadly matched IMGT annotations. Because counts were too low, 15 or so rarely observed V segments, including chromosome 9 orphons, were excluded from the earlier analysis of 587 of the donors.

The TCR comes from a man aged 50 to 59 in good health and CMV-seropositive. The sequencing sample was made of PBMCs. Recombination connected TRBV19 to TRBJ1-2; TRBD1 lines up with 12 middle nucleotides. In nucleotide form, the sequence is TGTGCCAGTAGTGCCGGGACAGGGGGCGCGAGAGGCTACACCTTC. Its amino acids are CASSAGTGGARGYTF. The entire variable domain, with the stretches around the CDR3 drawn from the reference TRBV19 and TRBJ1-2 proteins, is DGGITQSPKYLFRKEGQNVTLSCEQNLNHDAMYWYRQDPGQGLRLIYYSQIVNDFQKGDIAEGYSVSREKKESFPLTVTSAQKNPTAFYLCASSAGTGGARGYTFGSGTRLTVV.